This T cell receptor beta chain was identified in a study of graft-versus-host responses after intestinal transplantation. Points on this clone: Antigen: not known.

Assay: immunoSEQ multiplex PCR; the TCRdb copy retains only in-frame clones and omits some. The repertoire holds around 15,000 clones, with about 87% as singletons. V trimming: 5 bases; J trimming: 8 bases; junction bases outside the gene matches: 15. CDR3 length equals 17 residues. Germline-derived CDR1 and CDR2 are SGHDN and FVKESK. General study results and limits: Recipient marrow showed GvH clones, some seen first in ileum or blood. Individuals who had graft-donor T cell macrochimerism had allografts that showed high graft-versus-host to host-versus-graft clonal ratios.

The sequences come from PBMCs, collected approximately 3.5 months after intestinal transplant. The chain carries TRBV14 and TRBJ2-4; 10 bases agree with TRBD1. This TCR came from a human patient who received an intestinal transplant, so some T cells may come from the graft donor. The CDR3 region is CASSKAVGQGVYDIQYF. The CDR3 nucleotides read TGTGCCAGCAGCAAAGCGGTAGGACAGGGGGTTTACGACATTCAGTACTTC.